The rows below give T cell receptor beta chains drawn from one sample of a study of response to subunit inactivated influenza vaccine. MiXCR was run by TCRdb on the RT-PCR reads, yielding one entry per CDR3 protein. Of about 540,000 distinct CDR3 sequences in the sample, roughly 25% were seen once. A further study also used this sample, focusing on T cells expressing NK-cell markers.

The specimen comprised CD4+ T cells sorted from PBMCs, sampled 12 days after vaccination. The receptor set was obtained from a man aged 50-59 years who received an inactivated influenza vaccine. CDR3s include the opening cysteine and the closing phenylalanine or tryptophan. The D gene is left open where the match is weak. Rows may omit the clone size; those that give it use once, few, many or a size class.

V	J	size	D	DNA	CDR3
TRBV7-2	TRBJ2-2	few	.	TGTGCCAGCAGCTTAGTTGGGGTTAGTCGGAACACCGGGGAGCTGTTTTTT	CASSLVGVSRNTGELFF
TRBV5-1	TRBJ2-1	.	.	TGCGCCAGCAGCCCTACTAGCTCCGGCGAGCAGTTCTTC	CASSPTSSGEQFF
TRBV6-1	TRBJ2-7	.	.	TGTGCCAGCCGCGGTCAGGGACGGGACGAGCAGTACTTC	CASRGQGRDEQYF
TRBV6-5	TRBJ2-7	few	.	TGTGCCAGCAGTTATGGGGCAGGGGGGTACGAGCAGTACTTC	CASSYGAGGYEQYF
TRBV29-1	TRBJ2-3	.	TRBD2	TGCAGCGTTGACGGCGGGGGGGCCGTGGATACGCAGTATTTT	CSVDGGGAVDTQYF
TRBV6-2/TRBV6-3	TRBJ2-7	.	.	TGTGCCAGCACCTTAAGAAGGGCCTACGAGCAGTACTTC	CASTLRRAYEQYF
TRBV28	TRBJ1-5	few	TRBD1	TGTGCCAGCAGTTCTCAGGGGGTCAGAAGCAATCAGCCCCAGCATTTT	CASSSQGVRSNQPQHF
TRBV2	TRBJ2-5	.	.	TGTGCCAGCAGTGAGTCCGGGACCCAGTACTTC	CASSESGTQYF
TRBV5-1	TRBJ2-2	.	TRBD1	TGCGCCAGCAGCCAGATCCAGGGGGACACCGGGGAGCTGTTTTTT	CASSQIQGDTGELFF
TRBV20-1	TRBJ1-5	.	.	TGCAGTGCTAGTCTGGGCCCCGGTGATCAGCCCCAGCATTTT	CSASLGPGDQPQHF
TRBV15	TRBJ2-5	.	.	TGTGCCACCAGCAGAGCCACGTCGGAGACCCAGTACTTC	CATSRATSETQYF
TRBV10-3	TRBJ1-5	few	.	TGTGCCATCAGTGACTCAGTTCAGCCCCAGCATTTT	CAISDSVQPQHF
TRBV11-1	TRBJ2-2	few	TRBD2	TGTGCCAGCAGCTTAAGGAGGCTGGCGGGGGGCCGGACCGGGGAGCTGTTTTTT	CASSLRRLAGGRTGELFF
TRBV20-1	TRBJ1-1	few	.	TGCAGTGCTAGCAGGGCCGCTGGGACTGAAGCTTTCTTT	CSASRAAGTEAFF
TRBV20-1	TRBJ2-1	few	TRBD1	TGCAGTGCGAGACGACCGGACAGGCGATACAATGAGCAGTTCTTC	CSARRPDRRYNEQFF
TRBV4-2	TRBJ2-3	.	.	TGTGCCAGCAGCCAACCCCCCGTGGGCGGGGCGGCCAAGACGCAGTATTTT	CASSQPPVGGAAKTQYF
TRBV20-1	TRBJ1-5	.	.	TGCAGTGCTAGTTCGGTGTCACAGGGTTTCAATCAGCCCCAGCATTTT	CSASSVSQGFNQPQHF
TRBV29-1	TRBJ1-5	few	TRBD1	TGCAGCGGACAGGGAAGTGAGGGTCAGCCCCAGCATTTT	CSGQGSEGQPQHF
TRBV3-1	TRBJ2-5	.	.	TGTGCCAGCAGCCAAGCCCCACGAACAGGGTCGGGAGGACAAGAGACCCAGTACTTC	CASSQAPRTGSGGQETQYF
TRBV5-1	TRBJ2-7	few	TRBD2	TGCGCCAGCAGCTTGTTAATCGGCGCGGCGGGAGGGCCCTACGAGCAGTACTTC	CASSLLIGAAGGPYEQYF
TRBV5-8	TRBJ2-3	few	.	TGTGCCAGCAGCTCCTGGGGCACAGATACGCAGTATTTT	CASSSWGTDTQYF
TRBV4-1	TRBJ2-7	.	TRBD2	TGCGCCAGCAGCCCCCGCGGAGTAGCGGGGGACGAGCAGTACTTC	CASSPRGVAGDEQYF
TRBV5-1	TRBJ2-1	.	TRBD2	TGCGCCAGCAGCGGAACCGGGACTAGCTATGAGCAGTTCTTC	CASSGTGTSYEQFF
TRBV18	TRBJ1-1	.	TRBD1	TGTGCCAGCTCAGGAGGACAGGGGGCGAATGAAGCTTTCTTT	CASSGGQGANEAFF
TRBV24-1	TRBJ2-1	.	.	TGTGCCACCAGTGATAGTGAATTCAATGAGCAGTTCTTC	CATSDSEFNEQFF
TRBV4-1	TRBJ2-3	.	TRBD2	TGCGCCAGCAGCCAAACAAGACGGGGGGACGGGACAGATACGCAGTATTTT	CASSQTRRGDGTDTQYF
TRBV5-1	TRBJ2-5	.	.	TGCGCCAGCGGCCGGGGGCCCTCGACCCAAGAGACCCAGTACTTC	CASGRGPSTQETQYF
TRBV20-1	TRBJ1-1	few	TRBD1	TGCAGTGCTAGAGATTTGAACAGGGGGAACACTGAAGCTTTCTTT	CSARDLNRGNTEAFF
TRBV6-2/TRBV6-3	TRBJ1-1	.	.	TGTGCCAGCAGCTGGGGACACCTTCTCTTTCAGGGCACTGAAGCTTTCTTT	CASSWGHLLFQGTEAFF
TRBV10-3	TRBJ2-2	few	.	TGTGCCATCAGTGTACTAGCCACCGGGGAGCTGTTTTTT	CAISVLATGELFF
TRBV29-1	TRBJ2-5	.	.	TGCAGCGTTGGTTTAAGGGTTCGAGAGACCCAGTACTTC	CSVGLRVRETQYF
TRBV2	TRBJ2-3	.	TRBD1	TGTGCCAGCAGTTTAGACAGGGGGCTGAGTACGCAGTATTTT	CASSLDRGLSTQYF
TRBV14	TRBJ2-7	.	.	TGTGCCAGCAGCCAATTCCACCTTTACGAGCAGTACTTC	CASSQFHLYEQYF
TRBV7-2	TRBJ1-1	.	.	TGTGCCAGCACCAATAACGCCGGCGCTGAAGCTTTCTTT	CASTNNAGAEAFF
TRBV28	TRBJ2-7	.	.	TGTGCCAGCAGTTTTCAGCTAGGGAGTAAGTACTTC	CASSFQLGSKYF
TRBV20-1	TRBJ2-3	.	TRBD2	TGCAGTGCTAGAGATCCTAGCGGGAGGCCGGGTGATACGCAGTATTTT	CSARDPSGRPGDTQYF
TRBV20-1	TRBJ2-3	.	.	TGCAGTGCACGGAGACCCGACACAGATACGCAGTATTTT	CSARRPDTDTQYF
TRBV5-1	TRBJ2-7	.	TRBD1	TGCGCCAGCAGCTCACAGGGGGCCAACTACGAGCAGTACTTC	CASSSQGANYEQYF
TRBV2	TRBJ2-3	many	.	TGTGCCAGCGAAACCGGGAGTTTTAGCACAGATACGCAGTATTTT	CASETGSFSTDTQYF
TRBV7-2	TRBJ2-3	.	.	TGTGCCAGCAGCAAGGAGGGGCGTAGGGAGTATTTT	CASSKEGRREYF
TRBV20-1	TRBJ1-4	.	TRBD1	TGCAGTGCCATCGCCGGGACAGGGGTTGAAAAACTGTTTTTT	CSAIAGTGVEKLFF
TRBV12-3/TRBV12-4	TRBJ1-6	.	TRBD1	TGTGCCAGCACCGACAGGGGTGGGAATTCACCCCTCCACTTT	CASTDRGGNSPLHF
TRBV10-2	TRBJ1-5	.	.	TGCGCCAGCAGTGAGAACGGGGCTCAGCCCCAGCATTTT	CASSENGAQPQHF
TRBV28	TRBJ2-7	few	.	TGTGCCAGCAGCCCATCCCGGGGGCAGGGAGGCTACGAGCAGTACTTC	CASSPSRGQGGYEQYF
TRBV19	TRBJ1-1	.	.	TGTGCCAGTATCCGGGGGCAGGGGAACACTGAAGCTTTCTTT	CASIRGQGNTEAFF
TRBV20-1	TRBJ2-1	.	.	TGCAGTGCTAGAGAATTAGGTGGCGATGAGCAGTTCTTC	CSARELGGDEQFF